A selection of T cell receptor beta chains follows, all from one sample in a study of cytomegalovirus exposure and HLA in healthy donors. Method: immunoSEQ multiplex PCR; TCRdb's copy keeps in-frame clones and lacks some. Here the sample spans under 250,000 clones, roughly 87% being singletons. The sequenced material came from PBMCs. The receptors stem from a woman aged 18-30 years in good health and CMV-seropositive. CDR3s include the opening cysteine and the closing phenylalanine or tryptophan. A D gene is named only where the DNA matches it firmly.

j_gene	v_gene	d_gene	CDR3nt	CDR3aa
TRBJ2-7	TRBV5-1	-	TGCGCCAGCAGCTTGGACAGGTTAATCTACGAGCAGTACTTC	CASSLDRLIYEQYF
TRBJ1-2	TRBV28	TRBD1	TGTGCCAGCAGCTGGGGGACAGGGGAATCTTTCTATGGCTACACCTTC	CASSWGTGESFYGYTF
TRBJ2-7	TRBV29-1	TRBD1	TGCAGCGCTGGGGACAGAGATGCCTACGAGCAGTACTTC	CSAGDRDAYEQYF
TRBJ2-1	TRBV27	TRBD2	TGTGCCAGCAGTTTAGGGACTAGCGGGTACAATGAGCAGTTCTTC	CASSLGTSGYNEQFF
TRBJ2-7	TRBV18	TRBD2	TGTGCCAGCTCACCAATTACACTAGCGGGGGCCTACGAGCAGTACTTC	CASSPITLAGAYEQYF
TRBJ2-7	TRBV27	TRBD1	TGTGCCAGCAGTCCCCTTATGGACAGGGGAAGGGAGCAGTACTTC	CASSPLMDRGREQYF
TRBJ2-7	TRBV4-1	TRBD2	TGCGCCAGCAGCCTTCAGACTAGCGGGAGAATATACGAGCAGTACTTC	CASSLQTSGRIYEQYF
TRBJ1-2	TRBV9	TRBD1	TGTGCCAGCAGTATCCGGGACAGGGCGGGTTCAGACTATGGCTACACCTTC	CASSIRDRAGSDYGYTF
TRBJ2-7	TRBV29-1	-	TGCAGCGTTCGCCGGTCACGCTACGAGCAGTACTTC	CSVRRSRYEQYF
TRBJ2-1	TRBV19	-	TGTGCCAGTAGTATTCGGACACTCACTATTTACAATGAGCAGTTCTTC	CASSIRTLTIYNEQFF